A single sample is the source of the 7 T cell receptor beta chains below, sequenced in a study of persistence of HIV-infected CD4 T cells. No antigen has been identified for these receptors. Nonspecific anti-CD3/anti-CD28 bead stimulation represents the broad CD4+ T cell repertoire. CD4+ T cells upregulating both CD40 ligand and CD69 were sorted as responding cells. The immunoSEQ assay was version 4, run in survey mode. The data were produced by immunoSEQ multiplex PCR, yet TCRdb's version contains in-frame clones alone and is incomplete. The sample includes 35,000 to 50,000 clones, 90% to 95% of them seen just once. The specimen was CD4+ T cells sorted from PBMCs after roughly 20-hour stimulation, collected from a patient who received antiretroviral therapy. These TCRs come from an adult man with HIV who was CMV-seropositive.

The chain uses TRBV7-2 and TRBJ2-2; possibly TRBD1 for D (5 bases). The CDR3 extends over 15 amino acids. Germline values: CDR1 SGHTA, CDR2 FQGNSA. The V and J ends lost 5 bases and 0 bases respectively, with 10 bases between them. The CDR3: CASSPDSPNTGELFF. CDR3 sequence (DNA): TGTGCCAGCAGCCCTGACAGTCCGAACACCGGGGAGCTGTTTTTT.

The chain couples TRBV12-3 or TRBV12-4 to TRBJ1-2; D unclear. Trimming cost V 5 bases and J 6 bases, with 13 bases left between them. The CDR3 length is 13 residues. CDR3 nucleotides: TGTGCCAGCAGTCCCACACATGCGAATGGCTACACCTTC. Residues: CASSPTHANGYTF.

The chain is built from TRBV18 and TRBJ1-5; possible D gene TRBD1, 5 bases. The CDR3 runs to 13 residues. V was clipped by 5 bases and J by 1 base, with 6 bases between them. Germline loops: CDR1 KGHSH, CDR2 LQKENI. CDR3 loop: CASSEGSNQPQHF. CDR3 nucleotides: TGTGCCAGCTCAGAGGGGAGCAATCAGCCCCAGCATTTT.

The genes are TRBV7-2 and TRBJ2-7, with 8 nucleotides matching TRBD2. This CDR3 region has 13 residues. Germline V gene data show CDR1 as SGHTA and CDR2 as FQGNSA. The J segment lost 9 bases and the V segment lost 3 bases, leaving 7 bases of the junction unmatched. As DNA, the CDR3 is TGTGCCAGCAGCTTGCGGGGGGCCCCCGGGCAGTACTTC. Its translation: CASSLRGAPGQYF.

This clone has only one observation. The rearrangement uses TRBV18 and TRBJ2-6; maybe TRBD1 (6 bases). CDR1 is KGHSH, CDR2 LQKENI, per germline. V lost 2 bases and J 3 bases, leaving 14 bases between the germline ends. The CDR3 extends over 17 amino acids. DNA for the CDR3: TGTGCCAGCTCACCAAGGGGGAGAGGCTTTGGGGCCAACGTCCTGACTTTC. Protein product: CASSPRGRGFGANVLTF.

V is TRBV5-5 and J is TRBJ1-1; D is unresolved. Looked up from germline, CDR1 is SGHKS and CDR2 is YYEKEE (reference sequence). The V end lost 0 bases, the J end lost 0 bases, and 9 bases lay between the germline ends. CDR3 size: 15 residues. Written as DNA, the CDR3 is TGTGCCAGCAGCTTGGGACGGAGCTTGAACACTGAAGCTTTCTTT. Its protein product is CASSLGRSLNTEAFF.

The chain is built from TRBV6-4 and TRBJ2-1; no clear D gene. The CDR3 covers 12 residues. V gave up 0 bases and J gave up 12 bases, with 9 bases separating them. Germline CDR1 and CDR2: MRHNA and SNTAGT. The CDR3 protein is CASSDSATGQFF. CDR3 nucleotides: TGTGCCAGCAGTGACTCGGCCACGGGGCAGTTCTTC.